This TCR beta chain was documented in a study of Ad26.COV2.S vaccination and SARS-CoV-2 variants. Study-level information: In the study, Ad26.COV2.S was injected intramuscularly once, or twice 56 days apart. Study conclusions and caveats: It was vaccine recipients, not placebo recipients, who had the higher spike-specific TCR breadth.

The treatment: some 20 received Ad26.COV2.S at low or high dose, single or two shots; roughly five received placebo; per-sample allocation not given. Day 63 following the first vaccine or placebo injection was when the samples were taken. An 18-55-year-old adult in Boston served as donor. Germline CDR1 SEHNR, CDR2 FQNEAQ (reference sequence). The CDR3 is 15 amino acids. V was clipped by 2 bases and J by 5 bases; unmatched bases: 8. Sequencing was performed with immunoSEQ multiplex PCR; in TCRdb, only in-frame clones are kept and a portion is missing. The data contain around 340,000 clones, around 88% of them singletons. Turning to this clone: The antigen remains undetermined.

This material consisted of peripheral blood, taken in a trial of Ad26.COV2.S vaccine versus placebo. The chain has TRBV7-9 and TRBJ1-1; 7 bases align to TRBD1. The receptor comes from a person between 18 and 60 years old who received the Ad26.COV2.S COVID-19 vaccine or a placebo. CDR3 in DNA: TGTGCCAGCAGCTTAACGACAGGGTCGGGTACTGAAGCTTTCTTT. Translation: CASSLTTGSGTEAFF.